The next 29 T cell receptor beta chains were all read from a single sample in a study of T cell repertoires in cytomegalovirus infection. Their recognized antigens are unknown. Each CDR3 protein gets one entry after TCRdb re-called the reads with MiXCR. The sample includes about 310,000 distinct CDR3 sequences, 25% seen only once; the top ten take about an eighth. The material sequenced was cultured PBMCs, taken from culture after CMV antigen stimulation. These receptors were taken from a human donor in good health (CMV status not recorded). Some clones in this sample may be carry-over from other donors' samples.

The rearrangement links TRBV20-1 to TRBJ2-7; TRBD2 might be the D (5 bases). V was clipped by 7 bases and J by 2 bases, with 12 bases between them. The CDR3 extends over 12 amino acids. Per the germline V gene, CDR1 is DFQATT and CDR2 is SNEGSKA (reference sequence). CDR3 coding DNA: TGCAGTGTAAAGTGGGGAGCCTACGAGCAGTACTTC. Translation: CSVKWGAYEQYF.

The CDR3 DNA reads as TGTGCCAGCAGCCGACCATGGGTCCAGTACAATGAGCAGTTCTTC. Translating it yields CASSRPWVQYNEQFF. The rearrangement uses TRBV6-2 or TRBV6-3 and TRBJ2-1; D is unresolved. This CDR3 region has 15 residues. Trimming cost V 6 bases and J 4 bases, with 16 bases left between them. Looked up from germline, CDR1 is MNHEY and CDR2 is SVGEGT.

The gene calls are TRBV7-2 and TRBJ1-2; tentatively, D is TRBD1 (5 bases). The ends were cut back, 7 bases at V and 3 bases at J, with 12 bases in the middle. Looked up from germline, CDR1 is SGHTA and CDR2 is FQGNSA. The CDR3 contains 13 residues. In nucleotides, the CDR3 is TGTGCCAGCACCGAAGGGGTTTACTATGGCTACACCTTC. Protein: CASTEGVYYGYTF.

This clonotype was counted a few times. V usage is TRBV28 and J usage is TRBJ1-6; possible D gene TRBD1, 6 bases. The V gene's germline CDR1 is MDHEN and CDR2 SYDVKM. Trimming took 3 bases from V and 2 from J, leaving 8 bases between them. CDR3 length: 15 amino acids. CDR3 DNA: TGTGCCAGCAGTTTTGAGGGGGCCTATAATTCACCCCTCCACTTT. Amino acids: CASSFEGAYNSPLHF.

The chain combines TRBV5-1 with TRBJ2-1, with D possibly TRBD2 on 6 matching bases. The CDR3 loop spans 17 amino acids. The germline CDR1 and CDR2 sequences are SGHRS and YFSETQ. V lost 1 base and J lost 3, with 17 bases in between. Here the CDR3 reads CASSLSSVSSFYNEQFF. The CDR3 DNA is TGCGCCAGCAGCTTGTCTAGCGTCTCCTCCTTCTACAATGAGCAGTTCTTC.

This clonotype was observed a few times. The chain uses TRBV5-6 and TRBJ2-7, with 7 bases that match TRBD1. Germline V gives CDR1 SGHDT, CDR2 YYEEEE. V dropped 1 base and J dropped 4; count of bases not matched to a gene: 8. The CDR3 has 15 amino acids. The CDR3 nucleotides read TGTGCCAGCAGCTTGTATGACAGGGTTGGTTACGAGCAGTACTTC. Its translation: CASSLYDRVGYEQYF.

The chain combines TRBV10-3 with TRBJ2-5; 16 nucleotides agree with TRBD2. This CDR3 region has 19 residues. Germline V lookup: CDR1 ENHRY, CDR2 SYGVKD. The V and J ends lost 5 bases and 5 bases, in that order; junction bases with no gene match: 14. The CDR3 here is CAISSTPGTSGRASETQYF. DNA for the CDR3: TGTGCCATCAGTAGCACTCCCGGGACTAGCGGGAGGGCCTCGGAGACCCAGTACTTC.

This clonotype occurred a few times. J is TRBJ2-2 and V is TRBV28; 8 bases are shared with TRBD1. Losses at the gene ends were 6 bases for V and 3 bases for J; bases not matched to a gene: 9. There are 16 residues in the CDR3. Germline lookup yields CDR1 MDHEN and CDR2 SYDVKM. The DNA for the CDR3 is TGTGCCAGCAGCTATCCGGACAGGGTCGACACCGGGGAGCTGTTTTTT. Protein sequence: CASSYPDRVDTGELFF.

The CDR3 DNA is TGTGCCAGTAGTACTACGACCCACCCGTGGCGGGGCTACACCTTC. Translated, it gives CASSTTTHPWRGYTF. V gene TRBV19 combines with J gene TRBJ1-2; D call uncertain. Between the trimmed V and J ends, which lost 4 bases and 8 bases, there was a span of 20 bases. Germline V gives CDR1 LNHDA, CDR2 SQIVND (reference sequence). This CDR3 is built from 15 residues. Full variable domain (remainder filled in from reference TRBV19 and TRBJ1-2): DGGITQSPKYLFRKEGQNVTLSCEQNLNHDAMYWYRQDPGQGLRLIYYSQIVNDFQKGDIAEGYSVSREKKESFPLTVTSAQKNPTAFYLCASSTTTHPWRGYTFGSGTRLTVV.

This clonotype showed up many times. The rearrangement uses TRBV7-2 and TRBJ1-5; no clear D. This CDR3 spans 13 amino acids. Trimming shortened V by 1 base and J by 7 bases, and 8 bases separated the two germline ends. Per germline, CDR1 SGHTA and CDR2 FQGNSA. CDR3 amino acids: CASSLEGGQPQHF. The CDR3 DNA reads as TGTGCCAGCAGCTTAGAGGGTGGGCAGCCCCAGCATTTT.

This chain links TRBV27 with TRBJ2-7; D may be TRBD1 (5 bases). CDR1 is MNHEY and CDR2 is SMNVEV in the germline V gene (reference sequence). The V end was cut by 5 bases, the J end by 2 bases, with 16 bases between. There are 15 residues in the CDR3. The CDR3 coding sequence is TGTGCCAGCAGTACATATCAAACAGGAACCTACGAGCAGTACTTC. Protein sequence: CASSTYQTGTYEQYF.

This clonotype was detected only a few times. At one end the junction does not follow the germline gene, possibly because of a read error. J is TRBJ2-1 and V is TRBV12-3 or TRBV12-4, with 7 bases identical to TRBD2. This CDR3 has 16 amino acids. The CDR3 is CASSLALADSNNEQFF. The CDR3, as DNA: TGTGCCAGCAGTTTAGCTCTAGCGGACTCCAACAATGAGCAGTTCTTC.

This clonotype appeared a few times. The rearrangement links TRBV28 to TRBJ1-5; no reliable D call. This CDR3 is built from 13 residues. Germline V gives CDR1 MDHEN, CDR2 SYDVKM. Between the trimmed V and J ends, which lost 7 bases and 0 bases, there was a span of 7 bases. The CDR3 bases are TGTGCCAGCAACGTCGGTAGCAATCAGCCCCAGCATTTT. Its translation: CASNVGSNQPQHF.

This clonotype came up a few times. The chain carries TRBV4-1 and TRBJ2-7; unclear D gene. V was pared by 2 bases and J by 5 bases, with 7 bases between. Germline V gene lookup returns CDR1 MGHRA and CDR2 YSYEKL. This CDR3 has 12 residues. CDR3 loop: CASSQIGNEQYF. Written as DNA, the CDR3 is TGCGCCAGCAGCCAAATAGGGAACGAGCAGTACTTC.

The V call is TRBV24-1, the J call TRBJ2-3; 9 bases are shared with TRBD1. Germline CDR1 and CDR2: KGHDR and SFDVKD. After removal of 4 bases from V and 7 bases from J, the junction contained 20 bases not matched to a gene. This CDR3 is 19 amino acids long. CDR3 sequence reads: CATSDSTNRGTGLRYTQYF. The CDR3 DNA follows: TGTGCCACCAGTGACTCAACCAACCGAGGGACAGGGTTGCGATATACGCAGTATTTT.

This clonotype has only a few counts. In DNA, the CDR3 is TGCAGTGCCACCAAGGGGTACGGAAACACCATATATTTT. As protein: CSATKGYGNTIYF. This sequence joins TRBV20-1 and TRBJ1-3, with D tentatively TRBD1 (5 bases). V lost 6 bases, J lost 4 bases, and 13 bases lay in between. CDR1 is DFQATT and CDR2 is SNEGSKA in the germline V gene (reference sequence). The CDR3 is made up of 13 amino acids.

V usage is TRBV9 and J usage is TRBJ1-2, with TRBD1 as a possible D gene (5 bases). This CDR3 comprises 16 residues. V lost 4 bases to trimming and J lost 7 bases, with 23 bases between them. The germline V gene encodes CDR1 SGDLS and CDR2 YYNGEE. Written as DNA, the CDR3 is TGTGCCAGCAGCCTTATGGAGGGACCGAAGAGTGGTGGCTACACCTTC. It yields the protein CASSLMEGPKSGGYTF. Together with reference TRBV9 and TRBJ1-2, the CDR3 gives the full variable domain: DSGVTQTPKHLITATGQRVTLRCSPRSGDLSVYWYQQSLDQGLQFLIQYYNGEERAKGNILERFSAQQFPDLHSELNLSSLELGDSALYFCASSLMEGPKSGGYTFGSGTRLTVV.

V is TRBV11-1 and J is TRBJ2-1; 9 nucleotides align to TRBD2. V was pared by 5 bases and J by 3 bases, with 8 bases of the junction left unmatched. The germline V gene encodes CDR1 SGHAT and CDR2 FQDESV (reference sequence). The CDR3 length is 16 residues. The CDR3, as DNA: TGTGCCAGCAGCCGACAACGAGCGGGGGGCTACAATGAGCAGTTCTTC. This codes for CASSRQRAGGYNEQFF.

CDR3 bases: TGTGCCAGCAGCCCCAGCTGGTCTAGCACAGATACGCAGTATTTT. Protein sequence: CASSPSWSSTDTQYF. The chain carries TRBV6-5 and TRBJ2-3; D not resolved. V dropped 6 bases and J dropped 0 bases, with 13 bases sitting between them. The V gene's germline CDR1 is MNHEY and CDR2 SVGAGI. The CDR3 runs to 15 residues.

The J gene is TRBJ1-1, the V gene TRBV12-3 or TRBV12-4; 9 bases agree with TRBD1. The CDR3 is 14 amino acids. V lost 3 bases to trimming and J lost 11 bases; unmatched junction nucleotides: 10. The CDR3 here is CASSLGRTGASAFF. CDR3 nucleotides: TGTGCCAGCAGTTTGGGCAGGACAGGGGCCAGCGCTTTCTTT.

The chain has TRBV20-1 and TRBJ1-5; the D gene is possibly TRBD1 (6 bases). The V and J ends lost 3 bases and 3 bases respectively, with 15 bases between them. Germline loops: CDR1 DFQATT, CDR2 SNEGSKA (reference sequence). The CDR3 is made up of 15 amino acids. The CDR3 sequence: CSARFLTGHNQPQHF. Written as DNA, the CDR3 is TGCAGTGCTAGGTTCCTGACAGGCCACAATCAGCCCCAGCATTTT.

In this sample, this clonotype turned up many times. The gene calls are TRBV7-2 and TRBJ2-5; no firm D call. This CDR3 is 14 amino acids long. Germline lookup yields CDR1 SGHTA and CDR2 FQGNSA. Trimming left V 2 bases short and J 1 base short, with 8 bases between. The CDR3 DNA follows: TGTGCCAGCAGCTTATGGGCAGTCCAAGAGACCCAGTACTTC. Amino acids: CASSLWAVQETQYF.

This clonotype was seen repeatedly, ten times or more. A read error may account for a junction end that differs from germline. CDR3 sequence (DNA): TGTGCCAGCAGCTCCTCCAATGAGCAGTTCTTC. This translates into CASSSSNEQFF. This chain joins TRBV7-2 and TRBJ2-1; no clear D. Germline CDR1 and CDR2: SGHTA and FQGNSA. The CDR3 has 11 residues.

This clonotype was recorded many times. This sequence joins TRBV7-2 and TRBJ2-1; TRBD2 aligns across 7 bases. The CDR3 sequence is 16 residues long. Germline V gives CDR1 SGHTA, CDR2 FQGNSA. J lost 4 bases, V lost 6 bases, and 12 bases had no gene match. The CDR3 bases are TGTGCCAGCAGTCGAGCGGGAAGCGACTCATACAATGAGCAGTTCTTC. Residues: CASSRAGSDSYNEQFF.

The CDR3 loop is CASSVPGQISGNTIYF. DNA for the CDR3: TGTGCCAGCAGCGTACCGGGACAGATCTCTGGAAACACCATATATTTT. V usage is TRBV7-9 and J usage is TRBJ1-3, with 7 bases lining up with TRBD1. This CDR3 region has 16 residues. CDR1 SEHNR and CDR2 FQNEAQ come from the germline V gene (reference sequence). The ends lost 5 bases at V and 0 bases at J; junction bases unmatched: 7. Complete variable domain (other parts from reference TRBV7-9 and TRBJ1-3): DTGVSQNPRHKITKRGQNVTFRCDPISEHNRLYWYRQTLGQGPEFLTYFQNEAQLEKSRLLSDRFSAERPKGSFSTLEIQRTEQGDSAMYLCASSVPGQISGNTIYFGEGSWLTVV.

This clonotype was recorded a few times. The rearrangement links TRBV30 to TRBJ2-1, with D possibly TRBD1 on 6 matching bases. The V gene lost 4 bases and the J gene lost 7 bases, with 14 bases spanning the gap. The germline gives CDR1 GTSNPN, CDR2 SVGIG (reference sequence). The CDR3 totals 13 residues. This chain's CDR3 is CAWTDSQGNEQFF. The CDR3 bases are TGTGCCTGGACCGACTCACAGGGAAATGAGCAGTTCTTC. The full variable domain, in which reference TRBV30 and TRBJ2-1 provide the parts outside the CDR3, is SQTIHQWPATLVQPVGSPLSLECTVEGTSNPNLYWYRQAAGRGLQLLFYSVGIGQISSEVPQNLSASRPQDRQFILSSKKLLLSDSGFYLCAWTDSQGNEQFFGPGTRLTVL.

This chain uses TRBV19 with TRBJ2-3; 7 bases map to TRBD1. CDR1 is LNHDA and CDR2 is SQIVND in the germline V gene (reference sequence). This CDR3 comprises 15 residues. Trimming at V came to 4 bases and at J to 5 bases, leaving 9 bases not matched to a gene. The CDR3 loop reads CASSTLDRVGDTQYF. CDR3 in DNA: TGTGCCAGTAGTACACTCGACAGGGTCGGAGATACGCAGTATTTT.

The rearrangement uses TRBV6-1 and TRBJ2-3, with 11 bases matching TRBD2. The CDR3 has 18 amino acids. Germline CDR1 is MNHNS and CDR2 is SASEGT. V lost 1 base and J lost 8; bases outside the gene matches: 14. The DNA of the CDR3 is TGTGCCAGCAGTGAAGACTCTCCACTAGCGGGGGTACCGGGTACGCAGTATTTT. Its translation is CASSEDSPLAGVPGTQYF.

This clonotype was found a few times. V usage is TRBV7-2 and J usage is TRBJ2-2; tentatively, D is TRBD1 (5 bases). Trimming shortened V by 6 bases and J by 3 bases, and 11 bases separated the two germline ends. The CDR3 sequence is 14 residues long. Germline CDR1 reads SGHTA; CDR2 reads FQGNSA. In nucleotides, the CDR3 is TGTGCCAGCAGGTTGTCAGGGTACACCGGGGAGCTGTTTTTT. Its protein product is CASRLSGYTGELFF.